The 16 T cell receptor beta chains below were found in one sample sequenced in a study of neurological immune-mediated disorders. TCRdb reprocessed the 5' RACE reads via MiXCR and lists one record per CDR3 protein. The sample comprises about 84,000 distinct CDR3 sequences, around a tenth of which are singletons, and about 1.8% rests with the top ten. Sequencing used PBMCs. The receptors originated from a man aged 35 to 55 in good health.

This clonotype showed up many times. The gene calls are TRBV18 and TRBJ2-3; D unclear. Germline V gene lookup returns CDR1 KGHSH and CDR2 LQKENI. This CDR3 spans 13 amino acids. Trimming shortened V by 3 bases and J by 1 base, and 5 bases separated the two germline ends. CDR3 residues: CASSPAGTDTQYF. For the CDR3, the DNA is TGTGCCAGCTCACCGGCCGGCACAGATACGCAGTATTTT. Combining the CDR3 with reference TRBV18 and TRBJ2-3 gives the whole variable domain NAGVMQNPRHLVRRRGQEARLRCSPMKGHSHVYWYRQLPEEGLKFMVYLQKENIIDESGMPKERFSAEFPKEGPSILRIQQVVRGDSAAYFCASSPAGTDTQYFGPGTRLTVL.

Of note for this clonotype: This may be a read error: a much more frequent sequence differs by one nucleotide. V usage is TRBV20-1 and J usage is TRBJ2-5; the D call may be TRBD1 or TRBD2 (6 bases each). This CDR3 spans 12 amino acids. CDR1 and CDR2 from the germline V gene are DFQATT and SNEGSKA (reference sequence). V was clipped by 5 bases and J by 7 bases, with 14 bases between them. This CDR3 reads CSAPDEGGTQYF. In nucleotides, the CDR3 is TGCAGTGCTCCGGACGAGGGGGGGACCCAGTACTTC.

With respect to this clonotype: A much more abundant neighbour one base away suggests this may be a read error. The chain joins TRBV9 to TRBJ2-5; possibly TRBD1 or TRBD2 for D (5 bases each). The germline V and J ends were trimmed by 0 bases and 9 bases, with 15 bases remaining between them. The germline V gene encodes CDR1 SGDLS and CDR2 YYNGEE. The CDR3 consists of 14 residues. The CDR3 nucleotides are TGTGCCAGCAGCGTAGGGGGGTCCGGAGGAGCCCAGTACTTC. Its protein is CASSVGGSGGAQYF.

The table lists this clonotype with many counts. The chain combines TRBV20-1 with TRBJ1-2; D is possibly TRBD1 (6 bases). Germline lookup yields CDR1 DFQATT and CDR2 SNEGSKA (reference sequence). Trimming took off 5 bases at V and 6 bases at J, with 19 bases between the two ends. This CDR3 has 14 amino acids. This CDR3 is CSAVPRGRADGYTF. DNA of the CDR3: TGCAGTGCTGTCCCACGGGGGCGGGCTGATGGCTACACCTTC.

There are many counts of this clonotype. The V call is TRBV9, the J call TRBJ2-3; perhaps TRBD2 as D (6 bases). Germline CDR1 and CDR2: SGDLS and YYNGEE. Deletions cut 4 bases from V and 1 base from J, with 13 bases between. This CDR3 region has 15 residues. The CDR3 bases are TGTGCCAGCAGCCTCGGAGGGGTGGGCACAGATACGCAGTATTTT. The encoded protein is CASSLGGVGTDTQYF.

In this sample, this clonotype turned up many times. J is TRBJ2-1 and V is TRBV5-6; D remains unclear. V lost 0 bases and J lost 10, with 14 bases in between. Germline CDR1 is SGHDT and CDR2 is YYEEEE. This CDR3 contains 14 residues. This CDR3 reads CASSLVSPRVEQFF. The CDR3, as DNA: TGTGCCAGCAGCTTGGTGTCCCCTCGGGTCGAGCAGTTCTTC.

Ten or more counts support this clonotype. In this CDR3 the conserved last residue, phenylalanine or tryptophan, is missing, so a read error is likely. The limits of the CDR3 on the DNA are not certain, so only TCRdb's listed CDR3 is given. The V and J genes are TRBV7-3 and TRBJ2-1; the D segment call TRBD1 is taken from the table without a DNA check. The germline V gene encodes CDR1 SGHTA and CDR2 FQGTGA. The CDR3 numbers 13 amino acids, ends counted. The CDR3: CASSLRSDGVGIL.

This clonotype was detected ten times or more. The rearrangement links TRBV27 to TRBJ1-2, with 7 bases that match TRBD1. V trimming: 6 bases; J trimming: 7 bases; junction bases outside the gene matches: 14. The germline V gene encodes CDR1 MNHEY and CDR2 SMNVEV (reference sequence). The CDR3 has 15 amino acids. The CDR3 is CASSNRDSPRVGYTF. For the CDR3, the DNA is TGTGCCAGCAGCAACAGGGACAGCCCGAGAGTTGGCTACACCTTC.

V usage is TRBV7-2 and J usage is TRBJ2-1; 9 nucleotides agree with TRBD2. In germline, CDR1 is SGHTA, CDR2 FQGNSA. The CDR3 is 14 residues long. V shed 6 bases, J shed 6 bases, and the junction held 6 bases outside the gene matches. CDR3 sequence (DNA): TGTGCCAGCAGTCCTGGACTAGCGACCAATGAGCAGTTCTTC. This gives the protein CASSPGLATNEQFF.

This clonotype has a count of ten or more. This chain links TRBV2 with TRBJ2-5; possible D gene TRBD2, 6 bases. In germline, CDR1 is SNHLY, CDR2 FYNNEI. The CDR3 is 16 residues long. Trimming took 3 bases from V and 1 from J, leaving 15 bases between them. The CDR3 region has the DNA TGTGCCAGCAGTGATGGAATTAGCGGCACCCAAGAGACCCAGTACTTC. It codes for CASSDGISGTQETQYF.

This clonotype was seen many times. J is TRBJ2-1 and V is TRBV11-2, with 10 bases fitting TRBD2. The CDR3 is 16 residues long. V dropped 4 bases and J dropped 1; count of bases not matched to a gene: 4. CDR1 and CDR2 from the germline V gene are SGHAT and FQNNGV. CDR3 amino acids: CASSWPSGSSYNEQFF. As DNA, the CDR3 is TGTGCCAGCAGCTGGCCTAGCGGGAGTTCCTACAATGAGCAGTTCTTC. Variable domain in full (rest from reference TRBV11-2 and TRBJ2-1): EAGVAQSPRYKIIEKRQSVAFWCNPISGHATLYWYQQILGQGPKLLIQFQNNGVVDDSQLPKDRFSAERLKGVDSTLKIQPAKLEDSAVYLCASSWPSGSSYNEQFFGPGTRLTVL.

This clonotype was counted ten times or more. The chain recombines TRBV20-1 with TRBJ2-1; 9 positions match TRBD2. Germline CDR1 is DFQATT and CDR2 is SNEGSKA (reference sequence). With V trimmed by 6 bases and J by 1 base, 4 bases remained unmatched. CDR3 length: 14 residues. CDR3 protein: CSAPAGGSYNEQFF. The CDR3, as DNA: TGCAGTGCCCCAGCGGGAGGATCCTACAATGAGCAGTTCTTC.

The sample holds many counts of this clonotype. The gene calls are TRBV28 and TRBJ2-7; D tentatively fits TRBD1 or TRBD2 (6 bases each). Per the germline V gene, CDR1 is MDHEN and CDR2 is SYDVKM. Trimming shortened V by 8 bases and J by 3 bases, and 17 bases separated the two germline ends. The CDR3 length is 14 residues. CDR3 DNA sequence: TGTGCCAGCGGTCTAGTAAAGGGGGGCTACGAGCAGTACTTC. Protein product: CASGLVKGGYEQYF.

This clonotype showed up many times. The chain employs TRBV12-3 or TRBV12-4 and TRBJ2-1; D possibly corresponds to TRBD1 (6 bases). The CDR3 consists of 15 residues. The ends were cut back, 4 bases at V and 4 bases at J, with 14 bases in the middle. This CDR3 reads CASSSWGHGYNEQFF. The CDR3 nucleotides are TGTGCCAGCAGTTCGTGGGGACATGGGTACAATGAGCAGTTCTTC.

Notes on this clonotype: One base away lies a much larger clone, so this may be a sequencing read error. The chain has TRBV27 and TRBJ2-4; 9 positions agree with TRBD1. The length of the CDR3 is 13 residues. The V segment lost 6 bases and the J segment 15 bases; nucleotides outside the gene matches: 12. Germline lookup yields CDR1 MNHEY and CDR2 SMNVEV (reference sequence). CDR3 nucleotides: TGTGCCAGCAGACCCCGACAGGGGGAGGTTCGGTACTTC. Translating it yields CASRPRQGEVRYF.

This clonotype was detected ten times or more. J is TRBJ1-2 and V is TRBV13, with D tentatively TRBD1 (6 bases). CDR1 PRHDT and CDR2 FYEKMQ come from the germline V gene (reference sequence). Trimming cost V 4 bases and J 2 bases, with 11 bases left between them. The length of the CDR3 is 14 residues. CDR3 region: CASSSRGSNYGYTF. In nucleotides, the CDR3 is TGTGCCAGCAGCTCCAGGGGTTCGAACTATGGCTACACCTTC.